The rows below give T cell receptor beta chains drawn from one sample of a study of blood T cell repertoires in COVID-19. This table comes from immunoSEQ multiplex PCR, and its TCRdb copy is limited to in-frame clones, with some not included. The profile shows 150,000 to 200,000 clones, 89% of them singletons. Specimen: peripheral blood. Every receptor here comes from a middle-aged man with acute or convalescent COVID-19. CDR3s include the opening cysteine and the closing phenylalanine or tryptophan. Each record gives: J gene, D gene, clone size, CDR3 length, V gene, CDR3 protein, CDR3 DNA. D genes are given only for firm matches. Clone size appears in some rows only: once, few, many, or a class for an expanded clone.

TRBJ1-5 | TRBD1 | - | 15 | TRBV10-3 | CAISSQGVSNQPQHF | TGTGCCATCAGCTCTCAGGGGGTCAGCAATCAGCCCCAGCATTTT
TRBJ1-2 | - | - | 17 | TRBV5-6 | CASSLNGIARVNYGYTF | TGTGCCAGCAGCTTGAACGGAATAGCCAGGGTTAACTATGGCTACACCTTC
TRBJ1-1 | - | - | 15 | TRBV3-1/TRBV3-2 | CASSQAELMNTEAFF | TGTGCCAGCAGCCAAGCTGAACTCATGAACACTGAAGCTTTCTTT
TRBJ2-1 | TRBD1 | - | 15 | TRBV24-1 | CATSPTGGDDNEQFF | TGTGCCACCAGTCCAACAGGGGGCGATGACAATGAGCAGTTCTTC
TRBJ1-2 | TRBD1 | - | 15 | TRBV7-9 | CASSSLNSPGQGGTF | TGTGCCAGCAGCTCCTTAAACTCCCCCGGACAGGGAGGCACCTTC
TRBJ2-1 | TRBD2 | once | 16 | TRBV5-6 | CASSGVLAGGSNEQFF | TGTGCCAGCAGCGGGGTACTAGCGGGGGGCTCCAATGAGCAGTTCTTC
TRBJ2-7 | TRBD2 | - | 15 | TRBV5-4 | CASSLVGLASYEQYF | TGTGCCAGCAGCTTGGTGGGACTAGCGTCGTACGAGCAGTACTTC
TRBJ2-7 | - | - | 15 | TRBV5-1 | CASTKVGQSSYEQYF | TGCGCCAGCACCAAGGTGGGACAAAGCTCCTACGAGCAGTACTTC
TRBJ2-7 | TRBD1 | - | 13 | TRBV6-5 | CASRGQGSREQYF | TGTGCCAGCAGGGGACAGGGCTCGAGGGAGCAGTACTTC
TRBJ2-7 | - | - | 14 | TRBV6-5 | CASRRNSQTYEQYF | TGTGCCAGCAGGCGAAACAGCCAGACCTACGAGCAGTACTTC
TRBJ2-7 | TRBD2 | - | 13 | TRBV28 | CASISGRGYEQYF | TGTGCCAGCATTTCAGGGAGGGGTTACGAGCAGTACTTC
TRBJ1-2 | TRBD1 | once | 15 | TRBV7-2 | CASSKDRGRNDGYTF | TGTGCCAGCAGCAAGGACAGGGGGCGGAATGATGGCTACACCTTC
TRBJ2-5 | - | - | 15 | TRBV28 | CASSLRGGALETQYF | TGTGCCAGCAGTTTAAGGGGGGGGGCCTTAGAGACCCAGTACTTC
TRBJ1-2 | - | - | 14 | TRBV23-1 | CADARRTSNYGYTF | TGCGCCGACGCTAGGAGAACATCTAACTATGGCTACACCTTC
TRBJ2-1 | - | once | 15 | TRBV4-2 | CASSQDFGEDNEQFF | TGTGCCAGCAGCCAAGATTTTGGGGAGGACAATGAGCAGTTCTTC
TRBJ2-3 | TRBD1 | - | 15 | TRBV27 | CASSPRDRLTDTQYF | TGTGCCAGCAGTCCCAGGGACAGGCTCACAGATACGCAGTATTTT
TRBJ2-1 | - | - | 10 | TRBV7-9 | CASSLAEQFF | TGTGCCAGCAGCTTGGCTGAGCAGTTCTTC
TRBJ1-2 | - | - | 15 | TRBV30 | CAWSVKGGRGYGYTF | TGTGCCTGGAGTGTCAAGGGCGGTAGGGGGTATGGCTACACCTTC
TRBJ2-3 | - | - | 12 | TRBV19 | CASSIISDTQYF | TGTGCCAGTAGTATAATATCAGATACGCAGTATTTT
TRBJ2-5 | - | - | 15 | TRBV4-1 | CASSQDQGWEETQYF | TGCGCCAGCAGCCAAGACCAGGGGTGGGAAGAGACCCAGTACTTC
TRBJ2-7 | - | - | 15 | TRBV7-9 | CASSLAQGGYYEQYF | TGTGCCAGCAGCTTAGCGCAAGGGGGTTACTACGAGCAGTACTTC
TRBJ1-1 | - | once | 14 | TRBV19 | CASSIGDIYTEAFF | TGTGCCAGTAGTATCGGTGACATATACACTGAAGCTTTCTTT
TRBJ2-7 | TRBD1 | - | 15 | TRBV6-5 | CASIPGTGVVYEQYF | TGTGCCAGCATCCCCGGGACAGGGGTCGTCTACGAGCAGTACTTC
TRBJ2-7 | - | - | 14 | TRBV19 | CASSIRDLVYEQYF | TGTGCCAGTAGTATTCGTGACTTAGTCTACGAGCAGTACTTC
TRBJ1-1 | TRBD1 | once | 14 | TRBV30 | CAWKGTGKNTEAFF | TGTGCCTGGAAGGGGACAGGGAAGAACACTGAAGCTTTCTTT
TRBJ2-3 | - | once | 16 | TRBV27 | CASRLPTGPGADTQYF | TGTGCCAGCCGACTCCCGACAGGTCCAGGTGCAGATACGCAGTATTTT
TRBJ1-3 | - | - | 16 | TRBV21-1 | CASSKGRRDSGNTIYF | TGTGCCAGCAGCAAAGGCAGACGGGACTCTGGAAACACCATATATTTT
TRBJ2-2 | - | - | 13 | TRBV30 | CAWSVSVTGELFF | TGTGCCTGGAGTGTATCTGTTACCGGGGAGCTGTTTTTT
TRBJ2-7 | TRBD1 | - | 15 | TRBV7-2 | CASSMQLGQGYEQYF | TGTGCCAGCAGCATGCAACTGGGACAGGGCTACGAGCAGTACTTC
TRBJ1-2 | - | - | 16 | TRBV19 | CASSIDPGDRPYGYTF | TGTGCCAGTAGTATAGACCCTGGCGACAGACCTTATGGCTACACCTTC
TRBJ1-4 | TRBD1 | - | 15 | TRBV24-1 | CATSEPQGFGEKLFF | TGTGCCACCAGTGAACCACAGGGGTTCGGTGAAAAACTGTTTTTT
TRBJ2-5 | TRBD1 | - | 15 | TRBV5-4 | CASSLEGQGGETQYF | TGTGCCAGCAGCTTGGAGGGACAGGGAGGAGAGACCCAGTACTTC